This TCR beta chain was found in a study of T cells in Graves' hyperthyroidism and ophthalmopathy. Study-level results: Clonotypes that were expanded in thyroid above 0.001 mostly appeared in blood too.

Template material for amplifying TCR beta CDR3 regions consisted of RNA transcripts. When the TCR CDR3 underwent first-round RT-PCR, the HTBI primer set was used. MiXCR, applied by TCRdb to the multiplex PCR reads, yields one record per CDR3 protein. The profile covers around 350,000 distinct CDR3 sequences, with 15% to 19% appearing a single time and 25% to 30% taken by the ten largest. Patients were excluded for uncontrolled infection, other autoimmune disease, pregnancy or lactation. First hyperthyroidism diagnosis is when the blood sample was obtained, before any ophthalmopathy symptoms. V was clipped by 1 base and J by 5 bases, with 11 bases between them. The CDR3 is made up of 14 amino acids. Germline V gives CDR1 SGHTA, CDR2 FQGNSA. This clonotype has ten or more counts. The antigen remains unidentified.

V is TRBV7-2 and J is TRBJ2-5, with D possibly TRBD1 on 6 matching bases. This clonotype originated in a woman younger than 30 with Graves' hyperthyroidism that later progressed to Graves' ophthalmopathy. Sequencing was done on a sample of blood. CDR3 in amino acids: CASSLGYRGETQYF. The CDR3 DNA reads TGTGCCAGCAGCTTAGGATATAGGGGGGAGACCCAGTACTTC.